This T cell receptor beta chain was identified during a study of tumor and adjacent non-tumor tissue in lung cancer. The wider study: The cohort had 12 to 13 adenocarcinoma, a couple of squamous cell and 1 small cell patients. On average, productive TCRbeta reads reached 4 million to 5 million per sample.

The V and J ends lost 1 base and 14 bases respectively, with 12 bases between them. Germline CDR1 reads MDHEN; CDR2 reads SYDVKM. The CDR3 length is 12 residues. Details on this clonotype: Antigen: not known.

The template was RNA from unsorted bulk tissue. Study-level results: Higher tumor TCR diversity was associated with shorter survival. TCR diversity was significantly greater in tumor than normal lung tissue.

A modified ARM-PCR protocol with three rounds of nested PCR amplified TCRbeta. TCRdb itself ran the multiplex PCR reads through MiXCR, one entry per CDR3 protein. Of under 250,000 distinct CDR3 sequences in the sample, 60% to 85% were seen once. This receptor was obtained from a man aged 60 to 69 with non-small cell lung cancer. The sequenced sample was lung tumor tissue. The V and J genes are TRBV28 and TRBJ2-1; D remains unclear. DNA of the CDR3: TGTGCCAGCAGTTTATTAGGGCCGCAGGAGTTCTTC. Translation gives CASSLLGPQEFF.